Listed here are 19 T cell receptor beta chains from one sample, sequenced in a study of a mutant IDH1 vaccine in newly diagnosed glioma. The sample's time point: baseline, week 1 (first vaccination visit). Treatment: pre-vaccination baseline after standard-of-care therapy. Method: immunoSEQ multiplex PCR; TCRdb's copy keeps in-frame clones and lacks some. The sample lists around 87,000 clones, about 80% occurring once. Sample: PBMCs, taken from a glioma patient treated with radiotherapy, temozolomide or both. The receptors originated from a woman aged 45-65 years with glioma.

In regard to this clone: Its ends do not fully match the called genes, so a read error is possible. The J gene is TRBJ2-1, the V gene TRBV7-9; no definite D call. The CDR3 spans 12 residues. Germline V gene sequence: CDR1 SEHNR, CDR2 FQNEAQ (reference sequence). DNA of the CDR3: TGTGCCAGCAGCTTAGTCGGGCCCAGGTGGGTCTTC. Its translation is CASSLVGPRWVF.

This clone was recorded once. V and J are TRBV9 and TRBJ2-1; possible D gene TRBD1, 6 bases. Germline V gene sequence: CDR1 SGDLS, CDR2 YYNGEE. The ends were cut back, 3 bases at V and 0 bases at J, with 10 bases in the middle. The CDR3 is 15 residues long. CDR3 sequence: CASSDTGSSYNEQFF. The CDR3 DNA is TGTGCCAGCAGCGACACAGGGAGCTCCTACAATGAGCAGTTCTTC.

This clone has a handful of counts. An end of the junction does not agree with germline; a read error may underlie this. The genes are TRBV27 and TRBJ1-1, with D tentatively TRBD1 (5 bases). Germline V gene data show CDR1 as MNHEY and CDR2 as SMNVEV (reference sequence). The CDR3 has 14 residues. The CDR3 sequence is CASGFQGTGTEAFF. The CDR3 nucleotides read TGTGCCAGCGGTTTCCAGGGAACGGGCACTGAAGCTTTCTTT.

This chain links TRBV29-1 with TRBJ1-4, with 11 nucleotides matching TRBD1. The CDR3 covers 12 residues. In germline, CDR1 is SQVTM, CDR2 ANQGSEA. J gave up 13 bases and V 0 bases, and 1 base lay outside the gene matches. The CDR3: CSVEEGTGGLFF. For the CDR3, the DNA is TGCAGCGTTGAAGAAGGGACAGGGGGACTGTTTTTT.

Only one count was recorded for this clone. V is TRBV6-5 and J is TRBJ2-7, with 8 nucleotides matching TRBD1. Trimming took 0 bases from V and 2 from J; bases not matched to a gene: 6. Germline V lookup: CDR1 MNHEY, CDR2 SVGAGI. The CDR3 runs to 16 residues. Written as DNA, the CDR3 is TGTGCCAGCAGTTACTCGAAGTGGGACAGGACCTACGAGCAGTACTTC. Its protein product is CASSYSKWDRTYEQYF.

This chain joins TRBV11-2 and TRBJ2-5, with 7 bases matching TRBD1. CDR3 length equals 12 residues. Germline V gene sequence: CDR1 SGHAT, CDR2 FQNNGV. The J segment lost 14 bases and the V segment lost 2 bases, leaving 8 bases of the junction unmatched. CDR3 coding DNA: TGTGCCAGCAGCTTAAAAGGGACAGCATTATACTTC. Amino acid sequence: CASSLKGTALYF. Full variable domain (rest looked up from reference TRBV11-2 and TRBJ2-5): EAGVAQSPRYKIIEKRQSVAFWCNPISGHATLYWYQQILGQGPKLLIQFQNNGVVDDSQLPKDRFSAERLKGVDSTLKIQPAKLEDSAVYLCASSLKGTALYFGPGTRLLVL.

The chain couples TRBV4-3 to TRBJ2-5; D uncertain. This CDR3 is 13 amino acids long. Germline lookup yields CDR1 LGHNA and CDR2 YSLEER. The ends were cut back, 1 base at V and 2 bases at J, with 5 bases in the middle. CDR3 loop: CASSQGNQETQYF. The CDR3 DNA reads TGCGCCAGCAGCCAAGGGAATCAAGAGACCCAGTACTTC.

This clone was seen more than once but under ten times. The chain uses TRBV30 and TRBJ1-5, with a weak D call TRBD1 (6 bases). The germline CDR1 and CDR2 sequences are GTSNPN and SVGIG (reference sequence). V dropped 2 bases and J dropped 5 bases, with 10 bases sitting between them. The CDR3 loop spans 13 amino acids. The CDR3 DNA is TGTGCCTGGAGTACGGCAGGGGATCAGCCCCAGCATTTT. Protein product: CAWSTAGDQPQHF.

The chain employs TRBV14 and TRBJ2-7; D call uncertain. Germline CDR1 reads SGHDN; CDR2 reads FVKESK. V was clipped by 7 bases and J by 6 bases, with 10 bases between them. CDR3 length equals 11 residues. This chain's CDR3 is CASMVGLEQYF. DNA of the CDR3: TGTGCCAGCATGGTTGGGCTCGAGCAGTACTTC. The whole variable domain, filled in from reference TRBV14 and TRBJ2-7, reads EAGVTQFPSHSVIEKGQTVTLRCDPISGHDNLYWYRRVMGKEIKFLLHFVKESKQDESGMPNNRFLAERTGGTYSTLKVQPAELEDSGVYFCASMVGLEQYFGPGTRLTVT.

This chain joins TRBV5-6 and TRBJ1-3, with unresolved D. Germline V gene sequence: CDR1 SGHDT, CDR2 YYEEEE. There are 12 residues in the CDR3. V lost 2 bases to trimming and J lost 5 bases, with 5 bases between them. CDR3 sequence: CASSLRRNTIYF. In DNA, the CDR3 is TGTGCCAGCAGCTTACGAAGAAACACCATATATTTT. The complete variable domain, with remaining parts taken from reference TRBV5-6 and TRBJ1-3, reads DAGVTQSPTHLIKTRGQQVTLRCSPKSGHDTVSWYQQALGQGPQFIFQYYEEEERQRGNFPDRFSGHQFPNYSSELNVNALLLGDSALYLCASSLRRNTIYFGEGSWLTVV.

The V gene is TRBV5-3, the J gene TRBJ2-7, with 10 bases fitting TRBD1. TRBV5-3 qualifies as an ORF whose function is uncertain. The CDR3 spans 20 residues. The junction had 20 bases not matched to a gene; V was cut back by 0 bases and J by 5 bases. The DNA for the CDR3 is TGTGCCAGAAGCTTGGTGTGCCCCCCCAGGAACCGGGACAGGGGTCACGAGCAGTACTTC. Protein product: CARSLVCPPRNRDRGHEQYF.

This chain uses TRBV6-5 with TRBJ1-4; D is perhaps TRBD1 (6 bases). Germline V gene sequence: CDR1 MNHEY, CDR2 SVGAGI. V was cut by 2 bases and J by 7 bases, with 17 bases left in between. CDR3 size: 16 residues. CDR3 amino acids: CASSYRRRTASEKLFF. CDR3 coding DNA: TGTGCCAGCAGTTACCGCCGTAGGACAGCGAGTGAAAAACTGTTTTTT.

The chain couples TRBV9 to TRBJ1-5; TRBD1 matches 7 bases. The CDR3 has 13 residues. Per the germline V gene, CDR1 is SGDLS and CDR2 is YYNGEE. V was pared by 10 bases and J by 6 bases, with 10 bases of the junction left unmatched. The CDR3 region is CAYRGGGGQPQHF. In nucleotides, the CDR3 is TGTGCCTACAGAGGGGGCGGAGGTCAGCCCCAGCATTTT.

The J gene is TRBJ2-3, the V gene TRBV28; 10 nucleotides match TRBD2. Germline V gene data show CDR1 as MDHEN and CDR2 as SYDVKM. The CDR3 length is 13 residues. V lost 8 bases and J lost 7; bases outside the gene matches: 6. The CDR3 protein is CASVKAGGNTQYF. DNA for the CDR3: TGTGCCAGCGTCAAAGCGGGGGGGAATACGCAGTATTTT.

The chain is built from TRBV4-3 and TRBJ1-2; D uncertain. CDR1 LGHNA and CDR2 YSLEER come from the germline V gene. Trimming left V 4 bases short and J 0 bases short, with 15 bases between. The CDR3 is 16 residues long. CDR3 nucleotides: TGCGCCAGCAGCCCCGGTGCGGGAACTGCTAACTATGGCTACACCTTC. It yields the protein CASSPGAGTANYGYTF.

The chain uses TRBV9 and TRBJ1-4; D is undetermined. The CDR3 has 14 residues. Trimming took off 0 bases at V and 3 bases at J, with 6 bases between the two ends. CDR1 and CDR2 from the germline V gene are SGDLS and YYNGEE. The CDR3 region is CASSVGVANEKLFF. The CDR3 DNA reads TGTGCCAGCAGCGTAGGGGTCGCTAATGAAAAACTGTTTTTT. Based on the CDR3 plus reference TRBV9 and TRBJ1-4, the full variable domain is DSGVTQTPKHLITATGQRVTLRCSPRSGDLSVYWYQQSLDQGLQFLIQYYNGEERAKGNILERFSAQQFPDLHSELNLSSLELGDSALYFCASSVGVANEKLFFGSGTQLSVL.

This chain links TRBV9 with TRBJ2-5, with TRBD1 identical over 7 bases. V shed 4 bases and J 4 bases; nucleotides not matched to a gene: 13. Germline assignment: CDR1 SGDLS and CDR2 YYNGEE. This CDR3 region has 16 residues. CDR3 loop: CASSPQGTVKGETQYF. CDR3 nucleotide sequence: TGTGCCAGCAGCCCACAAGGGACAGTAAAGGGAGAGACCCAGTACTTC.

This clone was found once. This chain links TRBV4-3 with TRBJ1-3; a weak D match, TRBD1 (6 bases). The CDR3 extends over 15 amino acids. The germline V and J ends were trimmed by 4 bases and 6 bases, with 16 bases remaining between them. Germline V gives CDR1 LGHNA, CDR2 YSLEER. The CDR3 sequence is CASSPGRGPANTIYF. The CDR3 DNA sequence: TGCGCCAGCAGCCCGGGACGGGGGCCTGCAAACACCATATATTTT.

The rearrangement uses TRBV9 and TRBJ2-1; 15 bases fit TRBD2. The CDR3 totals 16 residues. CDR1 and CDR2 from the germline V gene are SGDLS and YYNGEE. V lost 1 base, J lost 7 bases, and 3 bases stayed unmatched. CDR3 DNA: TGTGCCAGCAGCGTAACGGGACTAGCGGGGGGAAATGAGCAGTTCTTC. It yields the protein CASSVTGLAGGNEQFF.